This entry lists 5 T cell receptor beta chains sequenced from one sample in a study of blood T cell repertoires in COVID-19. Sequencing used immunoSEQ multiplex PCR; TCRdb keeps in-frame clones, though not all of them. The sample has 150,000 to 200,000 clones, roughly 86% seen once. The sequenced sample consisted of PBMCs or T cells enriched from blood (not recorded which). The receptor source for this set is a woman aged 40-49 years in a cohort exposed to, infected with or recovered from COVID-19 (not recorded which).

This rearrangement joins TRBV29-1 to TRBJ2-3; D unresolved. Trimming pared 7 bases from V and 3 bases from J, leaving 5 bases between. CDR3 length: 10 amino acids. Germline V gives CDR1 SQVTM, CDR2 ANQGSEA. The CDR3 region is CSARTDTQYF. In DNA, the CDR3 is TGCAGCGCTCGGACAGATACGCAGTATTTT.

V is TRBV15 and J is TRBJ2-7; TRBD1 matches 7 bases. Per the germline V gene, CDR1 is LNHNV and CDR2 is YYDKDF (reference sequence). The CDR3 runs to 13 residues. The J segment lost 4 bases and the V segment lost 5 bases, leaving 5 bases of the junction unmatched. In DNA, the CDR3 is TGTGCCACCAGCGACCGACAGGGTTACGAGCAGTACTTC. Its translation: CATSDRQGYEQYF.

This clone has only one observation. The rearrangement joins TRBV7-9 to TRBJ1-4; D possibly corresponds to TRBD1 (5 bases). The V gene lost 1 base and the J gene lost 6 bases, with 15 bases spanning the gap. The CDR3 sequence is 16 residues long. Germline CDR1 reads SEHNR; CDR2 reads FQNEAQ (reference sequence). CDR3: CASSLGLGQTDEKLFF. CDR3 nucleotide sequence: TGTGCCAGCAGCTTAGGACTCGGACAAACGGATGAAAAACTGTTTTTT. The full variable domain, its missing parts supplied by reference TRBV7-9 and TRBJ1-4, is DTGVSQNPRHKITKRGQNVTFRCDPISEHNRLYWYRQTLGQGPEFLTYFQNEAQLEKSRLLSDRFSAERPKGSFSTLEIQRTEQGDSAMYLCASSLGLGQTDEKLFFGSGTQLSVL.

The chain carries TRBV29-1 and TRBJ2-2, with 7 bases aligning to TRBD2. Germline V gene data show CDR1 as SQVTM and CDR2 as ANQGSEA. V lost 6 bases and J lost 3; bases outside the gene matches: 13. The CDR3 extends over 16 amino acids. In DNA form, the CDR3 reads TGCAGCGTCAAAGGTGGCCTAGCGGAGTACACCGGGGAGCTGTTTTTT. It codes for CSVKGGLAEYTGELFF.

The chain has TRBV28 and TRBJ1-5; a possible D gene is TRBD1 (6 bases). The CDR3 spans 16 residues. The germline V gene has CDR1 MDHEN and CDR2 SYDVKM. Trimming left V 5 bases short and J 9 bases short, with 23 bases between. In nucleotides, the CDR3 is TGTGCCAGCAGTCACCGTAGTTGGCGGGGGCTTCGGCCCCAGCATTTT. Its translation: CASSHRSWRGLRPQHF.